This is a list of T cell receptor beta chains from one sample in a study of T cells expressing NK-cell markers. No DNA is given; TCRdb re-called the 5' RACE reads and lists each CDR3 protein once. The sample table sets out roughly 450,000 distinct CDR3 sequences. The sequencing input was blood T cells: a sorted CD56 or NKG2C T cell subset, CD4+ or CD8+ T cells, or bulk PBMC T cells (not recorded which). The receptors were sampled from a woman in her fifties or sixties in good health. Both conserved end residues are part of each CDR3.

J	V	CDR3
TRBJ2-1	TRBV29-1	CSVAQTSGTREQFF
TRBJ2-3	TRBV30	CAWGRASTDTQYF
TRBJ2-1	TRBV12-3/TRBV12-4	CASSLTSGLNEQFF
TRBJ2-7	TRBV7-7	CASSLAPDGPYEQYF
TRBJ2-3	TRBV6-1	CASSAGTGGADTQYF
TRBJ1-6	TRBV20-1	CSARGQGGNSPLHF
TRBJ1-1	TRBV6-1	CASSLLKGNTEAFF
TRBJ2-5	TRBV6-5	CASAAGALRGTQYF
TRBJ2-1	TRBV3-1	CASSHGSLVRDNEQFF
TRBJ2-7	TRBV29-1	CSARDRGEVYEQYF
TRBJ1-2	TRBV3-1	CASSQGVATDYGYTF
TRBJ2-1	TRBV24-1	CATSGGGLANEQFF
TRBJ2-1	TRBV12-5	CASGRRGGISYNEQFF
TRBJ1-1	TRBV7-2	CASSFGANTEAFF
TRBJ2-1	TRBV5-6	CASSPTGNYNEQFF
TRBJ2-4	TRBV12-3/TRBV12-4	CASSWRQGAKNIQYF
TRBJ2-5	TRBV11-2	CASSFSRVQETQYF
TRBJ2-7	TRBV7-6	CASSLGLPRDEQYF
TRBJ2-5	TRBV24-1	CATSETLRGQETQYF
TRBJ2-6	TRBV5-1	CAGGDPGANVLTF
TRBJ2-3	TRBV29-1	CSVYGGHLNTDTQYF
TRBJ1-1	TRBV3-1	CASSQPGTAEAFF
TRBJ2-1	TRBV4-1	CASSQDTPMMDNEQFF
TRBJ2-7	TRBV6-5	CASSYGGAYYEQYF
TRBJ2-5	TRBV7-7	CASSLASGQGGETQYF
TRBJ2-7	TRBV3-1	CASSASGGRAHEQYF
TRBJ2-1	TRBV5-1	CASSLTAGVHNEQFF
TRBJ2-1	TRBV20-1	CSAYSGSLLNEQFF
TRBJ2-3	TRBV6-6	CASSFPGLAGERDTQYF
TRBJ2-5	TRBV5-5	CASSFGRRQGEETQYF
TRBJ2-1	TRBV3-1	CASSLLTGEQFF
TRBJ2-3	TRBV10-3	CAISELDSYTDTQYF
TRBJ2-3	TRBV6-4	CASSEKWSEGVGGSQYF
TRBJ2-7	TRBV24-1	CATSDLWLGLSHEQYF
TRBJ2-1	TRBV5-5	CASNPTAVYNEQFF
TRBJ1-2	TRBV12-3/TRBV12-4	CASSRAQVDGYTF
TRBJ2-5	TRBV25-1	CASSELAGVETQYF
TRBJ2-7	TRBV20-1	CSATGIYGDYEQYF
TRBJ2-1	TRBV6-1	CATQFGVYYNEQFF
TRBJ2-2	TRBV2	CASSETSPGELFF
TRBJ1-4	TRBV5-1	CASSYGRSRNEKLFF
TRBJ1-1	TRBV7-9	CASRDRRIENTEAFF
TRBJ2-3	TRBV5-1	CASSFAGATDTQYF
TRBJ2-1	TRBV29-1	CSVPTGNEQFF
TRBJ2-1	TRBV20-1	CSARDSLVTFF
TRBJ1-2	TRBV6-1	CASSEARGSGYTF